The rows below give T cell receptor beta chains drawn from one sample of a study of T cell changes during pregnancy in multiple sclerosis. The assay was immunoSEQ multiplex PCR, and TCRdb's table has in-frame clones only and misses some. The data show under 75,000 clones, around nine tenths seen once. The sample in question was peripheral blood, obtained in the third trimester of pregnancy. Receptors were obtained from a female donor in good health, enrolled as a control in a pregnancy study. The CDR3 runs from the conserved cysteine through the conserved F or W. The order of the fields is V gene, clone size, J gene, CDR3 protein. Rows may omit the clone size; those that give it use once, few, many or a size class.

v_gene: TRBV5-1
abundance: -
j_gene: TRBJ2-1
CDR3aa: CASSGVGLFGQFF

v_gene: TRBV5-1
abundance: once
j_gene: TRBJ1-5
CDR3aa: CASSPRDRGPTHQPQHF

v_gene: TRBV7-9
abundance: few
j_gene: TRBJ1-1
CDR3aa: CASSLNYISNTEAFF

v_gene: TRBV11-2
abundance: -
j_gene: TRBJ2-2
CDR3aa: CASSPGAGGNTGELFF

v_gene: TRBV30
abundance: -
j_gene: TRBJ2-2
CDR3aa: CAWKGQGPTGELFF

v_gene: TRBV29-1
abundance: -
j_gene: TRBJ2-2
CDR3aa: CSVVPQGNTGELFF

v_gene: TRBV7-2
abundance: -
j_gene: TRBJ2-5
CDR3aa: CASSWGVAETQYF

v_gene: TRBV28
abundance: -
j_gene: TRBJ1-1
CDR3aa: CASNTQGVEAFF

v_gene: TRBV4-3
abundance: -
j_gene: TRBJ1-2
CDR3aa: CASSQARQGLGYTF

v_gene: TRBV2
abundance: -
j_gene: TRBJ2-4
CDR3aa: CASIGTSNSPFQYF

v_gene: TRBV18
abundance: -
j_gene: TRBJ1-4
CDR3aa: CASSPAGSGSTNEKLFF

v_gene: TRBV2
abundance: -
j_gene: TRBJ1-2
CDR3aa: CASSSGTHGYTF

v_gene: TRBV7-2
abundance: -
j_gene: TRBJ1-1
CDR3aa: CASSYEGVNTEAFF

v_gene: TRBV6-6
abundance: -
j_gene: TRBJ1-5
CDR3aa: CASRSQGTSNQPQHF

v_gene: TRBV14
abundance: -
j_gene: TRBJ2-5
CDR3aa: CASSQGGVKGLYAQYF

v_gene: TRBV4-3
abundance: -
j_gene: TRBJ1-2
CDR3aa: CASSQDLSGVFGYTF

v_gene: TRBV30
abundance: -
j_gene: TRBJ2-1
CDR3aa: CAWSRGGSYNEQFF

v_gene: TRBV29-1
abundance: -
j_gene: TRBJ1-1
CDR3aa: CSVGSGGNTEAFF

v_gene: TRBV6-1
abundance: few
j_gene: TRBJ1-6
CDR3aa: CASSPEGAPRDF